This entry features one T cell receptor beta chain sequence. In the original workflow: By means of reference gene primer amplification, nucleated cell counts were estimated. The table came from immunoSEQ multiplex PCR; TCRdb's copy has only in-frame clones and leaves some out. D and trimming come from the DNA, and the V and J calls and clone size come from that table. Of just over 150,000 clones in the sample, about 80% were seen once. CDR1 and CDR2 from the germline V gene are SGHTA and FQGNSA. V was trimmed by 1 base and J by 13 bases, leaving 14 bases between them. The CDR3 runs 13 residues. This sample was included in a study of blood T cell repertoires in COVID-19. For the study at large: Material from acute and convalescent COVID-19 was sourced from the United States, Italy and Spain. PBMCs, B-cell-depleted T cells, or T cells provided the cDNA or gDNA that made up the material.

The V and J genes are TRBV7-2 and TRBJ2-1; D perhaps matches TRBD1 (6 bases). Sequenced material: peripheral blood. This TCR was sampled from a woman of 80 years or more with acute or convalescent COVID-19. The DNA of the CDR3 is TGTGCCAGCAGCTTAGATCCAGGGGCCCTTCAGTTCTTC. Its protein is CASSLDPGALQFF.